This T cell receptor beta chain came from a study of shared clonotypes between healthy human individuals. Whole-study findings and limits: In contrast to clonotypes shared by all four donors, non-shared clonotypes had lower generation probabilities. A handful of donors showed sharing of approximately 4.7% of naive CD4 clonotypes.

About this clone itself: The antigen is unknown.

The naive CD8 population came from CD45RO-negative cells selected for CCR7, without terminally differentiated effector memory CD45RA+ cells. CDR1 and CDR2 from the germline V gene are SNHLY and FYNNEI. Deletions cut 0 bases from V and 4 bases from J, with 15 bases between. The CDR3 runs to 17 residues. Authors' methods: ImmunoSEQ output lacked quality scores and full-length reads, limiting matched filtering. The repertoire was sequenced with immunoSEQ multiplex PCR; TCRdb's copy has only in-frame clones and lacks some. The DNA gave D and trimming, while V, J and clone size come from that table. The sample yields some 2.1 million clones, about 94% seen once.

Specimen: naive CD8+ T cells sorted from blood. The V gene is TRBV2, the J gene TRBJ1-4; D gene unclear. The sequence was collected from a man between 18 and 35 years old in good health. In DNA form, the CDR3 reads TGTGCCAGCAGTGAAGCTGGGAGGACGGGAGGTAATGAAAAACTGTTTTTT. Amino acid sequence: CASSEAGRTGGNEKLFF.